The clone carrying this TCR beta chain has at least ten counts. Antigen: not known. After removal of 6 bases from V and 0 bases from J, the junction contained 7 bases not matched to a gene. The CDR3 runs to 16 residues. The entry originates in a study of T-cell memory formation after mild COVID-19. Study-level results: Mainly CM and EM harbored the contracting CD4+ clones; mainly EMRA harbored the CD8+ ones. Unconfirmed was the SARS-CoV-2 specificity of second-wave clones that peaked on day 37.

TCR alpha and TCR beta cDNA libraries with sample barcodes and UMIs came from 5'RACE using constant-segment primers. TCRdb independently ran MiXCR on the 5' RACE reads; one entry per CDR3 protein. The table lists 85,000 to 120,000 distinct CDR3 sequences, 12% of them singletons. The rearrangement links TRBV12-3 or TRBV12-4 to TRBJ2-2; 7 nucleotides agree with TRBD1. This clonotype was obtained from an adult woman who had mild COVID-19 (a few samples of this study predate the infection). Cell type and time point are not known. The sample was PBMCs or a T cell subset sorted from them (not recorded which). This CDR3 reads CASRVSDRTNTGELFF. The CDR3 DNA reads TGTGCCAGCAGGGTCTCGGACAGGACGAACACCGGGGAGCTGTTTTTT.